These 25 T cell receptor beta chains share one sample of origin, sequenced in a study of OX40 agonist ivuxolimab in advanced cancers. The protocol was immunoSEQ multiplex PCR, while the TCRdb copy is restricted to in-frame clones and leaves out a portion. This sample has 25,000 to 30,000 clones, with 65% to 80% found just once. This material consisted of CD4+ or CD8+ T cells sorted from blood, taken in a trial of the OX40 agonist ivuxolimab. The origin of the receptors is an adult with an advanced solid tumor such as melanoma, head and neck, liver or kidney cancer.

The rearrangement links TRBV6-5 to TRBJ2-5; TRBD1 matches 8 bases. The CDR3 loop spans 14 amino acids. Trimming removed 5 bases from V and 6 bases from J; junction bases left unmatched: 8. CDR1 and CDR2 (germline): MNHEY, SVGAGI. The CDR3: CASSQDRGGKTQYF. CDR3 coding DNA: TGTGCCAGCAGTCAAGACAGGGGTGGGAAGACCCAGTACTTC.

The genes are TRBV4-2 and TRBJ2-3, with 7 bases that match TRBD2. V shed 1 base and J 2 bases; nucleotides not matched to a gene: 9. The CDR3 is made up of 17 amino acids. CDR1 is LGHNA and CDR2 is YNFKEQ in the germline V gene. The chain's CDR3 is CASSQGEASGYTDTQYF. The CDR3 DNA sequence: TGTGCCAGCAGCCAAGGGGAGGCTAGCGGATACACAGATACGCAGTATTTT.

CDR3 sequence: CASQNPLAGGTYEQYF. The DNA of the CDR3 is TGTGCCAGCCAAAATCCACTAGCGGGGGGTACCTACGAGCAGTACTTC. The chain couples TRBV2 to TRBJ2-7; 12 positions agree with TRBD2. The trim removed 8 bases at V and 2 bases at J, leaving 10 bases unmatched. The CDR3 extends over 16 amino acids. Germline values: CDR1 SNHLY, CDR2 FYNNEI.

This clone was picked up a small number of times. V usage is TRBV19 and J usage is TRBJ2-7; 8 bases line up with TRBD1. V dropped 4 bases and J dropped 4; count of bases not matched to a gene: 6. The CDR3 consists of 14 residues. Per germline, CDR1 LNHDA and CDR2 SQIVND (reference sequence). The CDR3 nucleotides are TGTGCCAGTAGTACCGGGACAGGAAAGTACGAGCAGTACTTC. This gives the protein CASSTGTGKYEQYF.

The CDR3 DNA is TGCGCCAGCAGAGTCGGTAGCGGGAACAATGAGCAGTTCTTC. It specifies CASRVGSGNNEQFF. The chain couples TRBV10-2 to TRBJ2-1, with 8 bases fitting TRBD2. Germline-derived CDR1 and CDR2 are WSHSY and SAAADI. The CDR3 consists of 14 residues. Trimming cost V 6 bases and J 5 bases; bases outside gene matches: 6.

This chain links TRBV30 with TRBJ2-7; 8 nucleotides agree with TRBD1. The junction had 2 bases not matched to a gene; V was cut back by 2 bases and J by 2 bases. The CDR3 extends over 13 amino acids. Looked up from germline, CDR1 is GTSNPN and CDR2 is SVGIG (reference sequence). CDR3 residues: CAWSLDRAYEQYF. Here the CDR3 DNA reads TGTGCCTGGAGTCTGGACAGGGCCTACGAGCAGTACTTC.

This rearrangement joins TRBV27 to TRBJ1-5; TRBD1 agrees at 8 bases. Germline loops: CDR1 MNHEY, CDR2 SMNVEV (reference sequence). V lost 7 bases, J lost 7 bases, and 9 bases stayed unmatched. This CDR3 has 14 amino acids. CDR3 residues: CASNGQGRGQPQHF. Here the CDR3 DNA reads TGTGCCAGCAATGGACAGGGAAGGGGGCAGCCCCAGCATTTT.

By sample share, this clone is medium-sized. The chain is built from TRBV6-1 and TRBJ2-7; possible D gene TRBD2, 6 bases. This CDR3 contains 15 residues. Deletions cut 1 base from V and 1 base from J, with 11 bases between. CDR1 is MNHNS and CDR2 is SASEGT in the germline V gene. The CDR3 coding sequence is TGTGCCAGCAGTGAAGGATATAGCGGTTCCTACGAGCAGTACTTC. Protein product: CASSEGYSGSYEQYF.

For the CDR3, the DNA is TGTGCCAGCAGCTTATACGGTACAGGAACGGGAGAGACCCAGTACTTC. It is translated as CASSLYGTGTGETQYF. The chain combines TRBV11-2 with TRBJ2-5; a possible D gene is TRBD1 (5 bases). This CDR3 contains 16 residues. Trimming cost V 2 bases and J 4 bases, with 17 bases left between them. CDR1 is SGHAT, CDR2 FQNNGV, per germline.

This clone is termed large. The V call is TRBV15, the J call TRBJ2-1, with TRBD2 matching over 9 bases. V gave up 2 bases and J gave up 12 bases; unmatched junction bases: 5. This CDR3 region has 13 residues. CDR1 LNHNV and CDR2 YYDKDF come from the germline V gene (reference sequence). The CDR3 DNA reads as TGTGCCACCAGCAGAATAGCGGGGGAGGTGCAGTTCTTC. Translation gives CATSRIAGEVQFF.

This clone has just a few counts. The chain combines TRBV11-1 with TRBJ1-1, with D unclear. Germline CDR1 and CDR2: SGHAT and FQDESV (reference sequence). Trimming took 4 bases from V and 0 from J, leaving 9 bases between them. The CDR3 is made up of 14 amino acids. CDR3 DNA sequence: TGTGCCAGCAGCTCGGAACGAATGAACACTGAAGCTTTCTTT. It yields the protein CASSSERMNTEAFF.

This clone has more than one count but fewer than ten. The chain links TRBV15 to TRBJ1-2, with a possible D match to TRBD1 (5 bases). Germline V CDR1 and CDR2: LNHNV, YYDKDF (reference sequence). Deletions cut 1 base from V and 2 bases from J, with 20 bases between. This CDR3 has 18 residues. CDR3 sequence (DNA): TGTGCCACCAGCAGAGCCATAGACTCAAGGAGGGACAACTATGGCTACACCTTC. Translated, it gives CATSRAIDSRRDNYGYTF.

The chain links TRBV30 to TRBJ1-6; D is unresolved. This CDR3 is 15 amino acids long. V was cut by 0 bases and J by 4 bases, with 10 bases left in between. The germline gives CDR1 GTSNPN, CDR2 SVGIG (reference sequence). CDR3: CAWSVMTVYNSPLHF. CDR3 nucleotide sequence: TGTGCCTGGAGTGTCATGACCGTTTATAATTCACCCCTCCACTTT.

This clone is medium-sized by share. The chain joins TRBV4-2 to TRBJ2-7; maybe TRBD2 (5 bases). This CDR3 has 15 residues. V lost 0 bases to trimming and J lost 3 bases, with 12 bases between them. Per the germline V gene, CDR1 is LGHNA and CDR2 is YNFKEQ. CDR3: CASSQDPGEFYEQYF. The CDR3 DNA is TGTGCCAGCAGCCAAGATCCCGGGGAGTTCTACGAGCAGTACTTC.

J is TRBJ2-1 and V is TRBV9; D gene unclear. Germline V gives CDR1 SGDLS, CDR2 YYNGEE. The ends were cut back, 4 bases at V and 3 bases at J, with 8 bases in the middle. The CDR3 totals 13 residues. CDR3 amino acids: CASSPHNYNEQFF. Here the CDR3 DNA reads TGTGCCAGCAGCCCACACAACTACAATGAGCAGTTCTTC.

This chain joins TRBV5-4 and TRBJ2-1; D gene unclear. V lost 2 bases and J lost 9, with 9 bases in between. The CDR3 covers 12 residues. Germline V gives CDR1 SGHNT, CDR2 YYREEE (reference sequence). DNA for the CDR3: TGTGCCAGCAGCTTCTCAGTTGGTGAGCAGTTCTTC. Amino acids: CASSFSVGEQFF.

This chain joins TRBV7-8 and TRBJ1-5, with TRBD1 as a possible D gene (6 bases). Germline assignment: CDR1 SGHVS and CDR2 FQNEAQ. V was clipped by 3 bases and J by 1 base, with 16 bases between them. The CDR3 is 17 residues long. The CDR3 sequence is CASSLFGGLLSNQPQHF. The CDR3 DNA reads TGTGCCAGCAGCTTGTTTGGGGGGCTACTAAGCAATCAGCCCCAGCATTTT.

The chain links TRBV28 to TRBJ2-1; the D is unclear. The ends were cut back, 6 bases at V and 9 bases at J, with 15 bases in the middle. The CDR3 has 13 residues. Germline CDR1 is MDHEN and CDR2 is SYDVKM. The CDR3 region has the DNA TGTGCCAGCAGCCCCTCCCTTGGCGGTGAGCAGTTCTTC. Encoded protein: CASSPSLGGEQFF.

The CDR3 region is CASSLNALNYGYTF. The CDR3, as DNA: TGTGCCAGCAGCTTAAACGCACTTAACTATGGCTACACCTTC. This rearrangement joins TRBV7-9 to TRBJ1-2; D is ambiguous. V lost 2 bases to trimming and J lost 1 base, with 8 bases between them. Per the germline V gene, CDR1 is SEHNR and CDR2 is FQNEAQ (reference sequence). The CDR3 contains 14 residues.

This rearrangement joins TRBV2 to TRBJ1-2, with D hard to call. There are 14 residues in the CDR3. Germline loops: CDR1 SNHLY, CDR2 FYNNEI. The germline V and J ends were trimmed by 6 bases and 8 bases, with 19 bases remaining between them. CDR3 nucleotide sequence: TGTGCCAGCAGCGAAAATCCAGGTCCTTTAGGCTACACCTTC. Its translation: CASSENPGPLGYTF.

This chain connects TRBV7-9 to TRBJ1-1; 11 positions agree with TRBD1. Trimming at V came to 11 bases and at J to 5 bases, leaving 16 bases not matched to a gene. CDR1 is SEHNR, CDR2 FQNEAQ, per germline (reference sequence). CDR3 length equals 16 residues. The CDR3 nucleotides read TGTGCCTATAAGCTTGGGACAGGGGGGAGTTGGACTGAAGCTTTCTTT. Protein: CAYKLGTGGSWTEAFF. The variable domain in full, completed from reference TRBV7-9 and TRBJ1-1, reads DTGVSQNPRHKITKRGQNVTFRCDPISEHNRLYWYRQTLGQGPEFLTYFQNEAQLEKSRLLSDRFSAERPKGSFSTLEIQRTEQGDSAMYLCAYKLGTGGSWTEAFFGQGTRLTVV.

The chain is built from TRBV2 and TRBJ2-3; possibly TRBD1 for D (6 bases). Germline-derived CDR1 and CDR2 are SNHLY and FYNNEI. The CDR3 contains 16 residues. The V and J ends lost 6 bases and 5 bases respectively, with 21 bases between them. The CDR3 coding sequence is TGTGCCAGCAGAGTTCATGGGGGCGCGTTTAAAGATACGCAGTATTTT. Its protein is CASRVHGGAFKDTQYF.

The chain links TRBV4-1 to TRBJ1-5, with TRBD1 as a possible D gene (5 bases). This CDR3 is built from 16 residues. Trimming took off 3 bases at V and 0 bases at J, with 12 bases between the two ends. Per germline, CDR1 MGHRA and CDR2 YSYEKL. The CDR3 spells CASSHPQGASNQPQHF. In DNA, the CDR3 is TGCGCCAGCAGCCATCCCCAGGGTGCTAGCAATCAGCCCCAGCATTTT.

The CDR3 spells CAWSKGYMNTEAFF. CDR3 in DNA: TGTGCCTGGAGTAAGGGCTACATGAACACTGAAGCTTTCTTT. The chain carries TRBV30 and TRBJ1-1, with unresolved D. Trimming removed 2 bases from V and 0 bases from J, with 10 bases in between. CDR3 length equals 14 residues. Looked up from germline, CDR1 is GTSNPN and CDR2 is SVGIG (reference sequence).

This chain connects TRBV9 to TRBJ2-2; the D gene could be TRBD1 or TRBD2 (5 bases each). Trimming stripped 0 bases from V and 6 bases from J, with 6 bases between. There are 13 residues in the CDR3. Germline V gene data show CDR1 as SGDLS and CDR2 as YYNGEE. The CDR3 bases are TGTGCCAGCAGCGTAGTGGGGGCCGGGGAGCTGTTTTTT. It yields the protein CASSVVGAGELFF.